The table lists the clone carrying this T cell receptor beta chain with many counts. Its antigen is currently unknown. This sample is drawn from a study of early T cells in non-severe SARS-CoV-2 infection. Study background: With bulk RNA from unsorted whole blood as input, sequencing yielded unpaired chains. Study-level findings and limits: Matching against VDJdb likely underestimated virus-specific expansions, favoring anti-spike CD8.

Tagging with unique molecular identifiers was applied to individual cDNA molecules. TCRdb called the 5' RACE reads again in MiXCR, with one record for every CDR3 protein. Of about 37,000 distinct CDR3 sequences listed, 5% to 6.5% are singletons. CDR3 length equals 13 residues. V dropped 4 bases and J dropped 2 bases, with 10 bases sitting between them. Germline V gives CDR1 SGHRS, CDR2 YFSETQ. This clonotype was sampled from an adult who was a healthcare worker with PCR-confirmed SARS-CoV-2 infection or an uninfected control (not recorded which). V gene TRBV5-1 combines with J gene TRBJ2-7; possible D gene TRBD1, 6 bases. The sequenced material came from whole blood. DNA of the CDR3: TGCGCCAGCAGCCAAGGGGGAACCTACGAGCAGTACTTC. It codes for CASSQGGTYEQYF.